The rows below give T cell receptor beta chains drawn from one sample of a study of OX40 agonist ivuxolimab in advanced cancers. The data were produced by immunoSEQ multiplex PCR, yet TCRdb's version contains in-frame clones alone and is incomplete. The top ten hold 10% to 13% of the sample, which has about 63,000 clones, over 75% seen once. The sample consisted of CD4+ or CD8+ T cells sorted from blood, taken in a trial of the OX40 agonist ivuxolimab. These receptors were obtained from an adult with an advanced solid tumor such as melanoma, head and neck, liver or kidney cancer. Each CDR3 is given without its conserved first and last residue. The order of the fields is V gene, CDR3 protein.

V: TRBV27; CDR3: ASSLAPRDGMNSPLH
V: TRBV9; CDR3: ASSGREGSYNSPLH
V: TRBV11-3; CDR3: ASSLGDSGGETQY
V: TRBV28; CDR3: ASSPFPGTGVYGYT
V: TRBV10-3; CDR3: ATAVAVTYEQY
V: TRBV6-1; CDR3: ASSEALGTDTDTQY
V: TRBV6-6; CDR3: ASSRGGQSFYEQY
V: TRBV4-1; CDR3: ASSRRGGGLLQETQY
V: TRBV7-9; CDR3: ASSIQGGPDTQY
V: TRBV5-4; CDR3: ASSLDPGGNEQF
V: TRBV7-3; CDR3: ASSPRGVAGGRRSYNEQF
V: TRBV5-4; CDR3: ASWSGRAQETQY
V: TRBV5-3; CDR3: ARSLKVPLSGANVLT
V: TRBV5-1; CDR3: ASSSQGATNEKLF